This T cell receptor beta chain was observed in a study of CD8+ T cells in alopecia areata. As for the study in general: Female C3H/HeJ mice aged roughly 7-11 weeks received skin from approximately 6-12-month-old C3H/HeJ donors with spontaneous alopecia.

Sorting used CD4, CD8alpha, NKG2D, NKG2ACE and other markers on pooled cutaneous lymph node cells. After isolation, RNA underwent reverse transcription to generate cDNA as the sequencing template. Generated by immunoSEQ multiplex PCR, the TCRdb table keeps only in-frame clones and is missing some. There are over 250,000 clones in the sample, none observed a single time. This CDR3 is built from 13 residues. CDR1 and CDR2 from the germline V gene are NNHDY and SYVADS. V trimming: 6 bases; J trimming: 4 bases; junction bases outside the gene matches: 1. This clone was seen a few times. Its antigen is as yet unknown. Germline and genes here are mouse. Sequencing ends 4 residues short of the CDR3 end; the germline J gene provides the rest. Study findings and constraints: Lesional tissue from the scalp (especially in alopecia totalis/universalis) showed higher clonality than normal scalp. Normal skin's resident alphabeta T cells are also sequenced in scalp samples. Patients displayed less clarity in TCR sharing than mice, a finding possibly related to HLA.

The sequence came from a C3H/HeJ mouse with alopecia areata. The strain is characterized by the MHC haplotype H2-k. The sequencing input was CD4+ T cells sorted from a lymph node. The chain links TRBV13-3 to TRBJ2-2; 9 bases match TRBD1. The CDR3 protein is CASKGQGTGQLYF. CDR3 bases read: TGTGCCAGCAAGGGACAGGGCACCGGG.